This record looks at one TCR beta chain sequence and its context. This clonotype was counted at least ten times. No cognate antigen has been identified for it. No base quality values were provided; no much bigger clone lies one nucleotide off. The source of the sample is a study of T-cell reconstitution after alpha-beta-depleted transplantation in children (dated by TCRdb to 2016 to 2017). Turning to the overall study: The study quantitatively tracked T-cell immune reconstitution after TCRalphabeta/CD19-depleted allogeneic hematopoietic cell transplantation in children using TCR repertoire profiling.

The investigation overall reported the following: Apparently early alphabetaT-cell count recovery about two months after transplant reportedly relied on only several hundred rapidly expanded clones derived from non-depleted graft cells. Over the following months the frequencies of hyperexpanded clones went down, and after one year T-cell counts and TCRbeta diversity were mostly credited to newly produced T cells. In some patients, the high TCRbeta diversity seen at day 60 was put down to recipient T cells and intrathymic progenitors that had survived conditioning.

The CDR3 holds 12 amino acids from the cysteine to the phenylalanine. Only the CDR3 DNA is retained, 36 bases long and in frame from the first base. At the junction V is shortened by 7 bases and J by 8 bases, with 12 bases in between. As encoded in the germline V gene, CDR1 is SGHVS while CDR2 is FNYEAQ. The sample's treatment or condition label, in plain terms: allogeneic hematopoietic cell transplantation with graft depleted of TCRalphabeta T cells and CD19 B cells. TCRalphabeta/CD19-depleted allogeneic hematopoietic cell grafts were given to the transplant recipients, all of whom were children. The library was obtained by PCR. Sequenced on an Illumina HiSeq 2500. To normalize quantification of the TCRbeta repertoire, the TCR libraries were built with molecular barcoding that relied on unique molecular identifiers. TCRdb trimmed public reads at Q25 via fastp, called clones via MiXCR and kept in-frame beta chains. Identical CDR3 protein sequences are pooled into one entry, listed with their most common genes and DNA. Recorded for this sample are 250,000 to 300,000 distinct CDR3 sequences; around a tenth of them occurred a single time. Around 7.5% of the sample is in the top ten clones.

This chain joins TRBV7-6 to TRBJ2-1; no D segment can be confidently identified. The origin of this receptor is a boy younger than two with acute myeloid leukemia, due to receive a stem cell transplant. This specimen consisted of PBMCs, obtained before TCRalphabeta/CD19-depleted stem cell transplant. Here is the DNA: TGTGCCAGCACATCACTGACGGATGAGCAGTTCTTC. It translates as CASTSLTDEQFF.